This T cell receptor (beta chain) was captured by sequencing in a study of shared clonotypes between healthy human individuals. The table came from immunoSEQ multiplex PCR; TCRdb's copy has only in-frame clones and leaves some out. The sample has hundreds of thousands of clones, roughly 72% seen once. The sample comprised memory CD4+ T cells sorted from blood. Regarding subset: CD45RA-negative fraction. The TCR originated in a woman in her thirties in good health.

The CDR3 DNA sequence: TGTGCCAGCAGTTTCGATAGCGGGAGTCTTCTGCAGTACTTC. This sequence encodes CASSFDSGSLLQYF. The genes are TRBV6-6 and TRBJ2-7, with 9 bases identical to TRBD2. V dropped 4 bases and J dropped 9; count of bases not matched to a gene: 10. There are 14 residues in the CDR3. The V gene's germline CDR1 is MNHNY and CDR2 SVGAGI (reference sequence).